The 25 T cell receptor beta chains listed next were all sequenced from one sample in a study of cytomegalovirus exposure and HLA in healthy donors. 60 Vbeta and 13 Jbeta primers were used in PCR. The method was immunoSEQ multiplex PCR; TCRdb's version includes in-frame clones alone and lacks a portion of them. The data show some 200,000 clones, with about 81% seen just once and 2.7% held by the top ten. Sequencing was carried out using PBMCs. These receptors came from a woman aged 40-49 years in good health and CMV-seronegative.

This CDR3 is CASSSPGQSYGYTF. CDR3 in DNA: TGTGCCAGCAGTTCCCCGGGACAGAGCTATGGCTACACCTTC. The gene calls are TRBV28 and TRBJ1-2, with 7 positions matching TRBD1. J was trimmed by 4 bases and V by 4 bases; bases with no gene match: 6. The CDR3 is made up of 14 amino acids. The germline V gene encodes CDR1 MDHEN and CDR2 SYDVKM.

The chain joins TRBV27 to TRBJ2-6; D gene ambiguous. Per the germline V gene, CDR1 is MNHEY and CDR2 is SMNVEV (reference sequence). Trimming pared 3 bases from V and 0 bases from J, leaving 3 bases between. The CDR3 is made up of 14 amino acids. CDR3 nucleotides: TGTGCCAGCAGTTTCGGCTCTGGGGCCAACGTCCTGACTTTC. Its protein is CASSFGSGANVLTF.

This chain joins TRBV19 and TRBJ1-2, with 7 bases aligning to TRBD1. Trimming removed 5 bases from V and 4 bases from J; junction bases left unmatched: 10. Germline V gene sequence: CDR1 LNHDA, CDR2 SQIVND (reference sequence). The CDR3 totals 15 residues. The CDR3 here is CASSWVQAGGYGYTF. The CDR3 bases are TGTGCCAGTAGTTGGGTCCAAGCAGGGGGCTATGGCTACACCTTC.

V and J are TRBV7-3 and TRBJ2-1; the D gene is possibly TRBD2 (7 bases). V gave up 2 bases and J gave up 6 bases, with 17 bases separating them. Germline-derived CDR1 and CDR2 are SGHTA and FQGTGA. The CDR3 has 16 residues. CDR3 sequence reads: CASSLSGGGVFNEQFF. Written as DNA, the CDR3 is TGTGCCAGCAGCTTATCGGGGGGCGGGGTGTTCAATGAGCAGTTCTTC.

The chain couples TRBV7-3 to TRBJ2-2; no clear D. Trimming took 2 bases from V and 0 from J, leaving 7 bases between them. The germline gives CDR1 SGHTA, CDR2 FQGTGA. The CDR3 has 15 residues. CDR3 DNA sequence: TGTGCCAGCAGCTTAGAAGCGCCGAACACCGGGGAGCTGTTTTTT. Translation gives CASSLEAPNTGELFF.

The chain carries TRBV19 and TRBJ1-5; possible D gene TRBD1, 5 bases. V gave up 5 bases and J gave up 7 bases, with 12 bases separating them. Germline lookup yields CDR1 LNHDA and CDR2 SQIVND (reference sequence). The CDR3 loop spans 13 amino acids. The CDR3 nucleotides are TGTGCCAGTAGTCTACAGGTAAAGCAGCCCCAGCATTTT. Encoded protein: CASSLQVKQPQHF.

This clone was detected a few times. At the DNA level, this CDR3 is encoded by other sequences in the same sample as well. The chain uses TRBV27 and TRBJ2-7; D is possibly TRBD2 (5 bases). V was cut by 3 bases and J by 3 bases, with 9 bases left in between. This CDR3 is 13 amino acids long. Germline assignment: CDR1 MNHEY and CDR2 SMNVEV (reference sequence). CDR3 in DNA: TGTGCCAGCAGTTTCTCTAGCAGCTACGAGCAGTACTTC. Amino acids: CASSFSSSYEQYF.

As DNA, the CDR3 is TGTGCCAGCAGCTTCTTTCCCGGTGTGAACATTCAGTACTTC. Translating it yields CASSFFPGVNIQYF. The chain has TRBV7-8 and TRBJ2-4; D is ambiguous. V lost 3 bases and J 7 bases, leaving 13 bases between the germline ends. The CDR3 length is 14 residues. Germline V lookup: CDR1 SGHVS, CDR2 FQNEAQ.

This clone was seen just once. This sequence joins TRBV6-5 and TRBJ1-2, with TRBD1 matching 12 bases. Looked up from germline, CDR1 is MNHEY and CDR2 is SVGAGI. V dropped 6 bases and J dropped 12; count of bases not matched to a gene: 11. CDR3 length: 14 amino acids. The CDR3 spells CASRVPGGQGADTF. The CDR3 nucleotides read TGTGCCAGCAGAGTTCCCGGGGGACAGGGGGCGGACACCTTC.

This clone was observed once. The CDR3 sequence is CASSAGTGINEQYF. The CDR3 DNA sequence: TGTGCCAGCAGCGCCGGGACAGGGATCAACGAGCAGTACTTC. The chain combines TRBV19 with TRBJ2-7; 9 nucleotides line up with TRBD1. The CDR3 is made up of 14 amino acids. Germline values: CDR1 LNHDA, CDR2 SQIVND (reference sequence). J was trimmed by 5 bases and V by 9 bases; bases with no gene match: 11.

The gene calls are TRBV28 and TRBJ2-7; TRBD1 aligns across 9 bases. The germline V gene has CDR1 MDHEN and CDR2 SYDVKM. The CDR3 covers 14 residues. Unmatched junction bases numbered 7, after V lost 5 bases and J lost 5 bases. The CDR3 nucleotides read TGTGCCAGCAGTCCGTGGACAGGGGTAGACGAGCAGTACTTC. This gives the protein CASSPWTGVDEQYF.

Only one count was recorded for this clone. The V call is TRBV6-1, the J call TRBJ1-6, with 7 bases that match TRBD1. Germline V gives CDR1 MNHNS, CDR2 SASEGT. The CDR3 contains 14 residues. V dropped 2 bases and J dropped 7; count of bases not matched to a gene: 2. CDR3 sequence (DNA): TGTGCCAGCAGTGAACGGGACAGAAATTCACCCCTCCACTTT. Its protein is CASSERDRNSPLHF.

This chain links TRBV15 with TRBJ2-7; 10 bases are a match to TRBD2. The CDR3 is 16 residues long. Germline trimming cut 1 base from V and 7 bases from J; bases unmatched to any gene: 10. Looked up from germline, CDR1 is LNHNV and CDR2 is YYDKDF (reference sequence). In DNA, the CDR3 is TGTGCCACCAGCAGAGGCCCCCTAGCGGGAGAAGGGGAGCAGTACTTC. Translated: CATSRGPLAGEGEQYF.

In its sample, this clone was seen a few times. CDR3: CASRLGTSGYEQYF. In DNA form, the CDR3 reads TGTGCCAGCAGACTTGGGACTAGCGGCTACGAGCAGTACTTC. The chain combines TRBV2 with TRBJ2-7; 11 positions agree with TRBD2. This CDR3 comprises 14 residues. V lost 6 bases to trimming and J lost 3 bases; unmatched junction nucleotides: 4. CDR1 and CDR2 (germline): SNHLY, FYNNEI.

The genes are TRBV2 and TRBJ2-7; a weak D match, TRBD1 (6 bases). Deletions cut 6 bases from V and 4 bases from J, with 10 bases between. The V gene's germline CDR1 is SNHLY and CDR2 FYNNEI. The CDR3 consists of 12 residues. This chain's CDR3 is CASRDDRYEQYF. CDR3 coding DNA: TGTGCCAGCAGAGATGACAGGTACGAGCAGTACTTC.

The chain recombines TRBV27 with TRBJ1-1; TRBD1 is a possible D gene (5 bases). Germline V gene lookup returns CDR1 MNHEY and CDR2 SMNVEV (reference sequence). CDR3 length equals 13 residues. V was trimmed by 8 bases and J by 12 bases, leaving 22 bases between them. The CDR3 reads CASLSRTRVETFF. Here the CDR3 DNA reads TGTGCCAGCCTTAGCCGGACACGAGTCGAGACTTTCTTT.

The V gene is TRBV27, the J gene TRBJ2-1; D is undetermined. The germline V and J ends were trimmed by 0 bases and 6 bases, with 6 bases remaining between them. CDR1 is MNHEY, CDR2 SMNVEV, per germline (reference sequence). The CDR3 has 13 amino acids. CDR3 coding DNA: TGTGCCAGCAGTTTATCCTCTATCAATGAGCAGTTCTTC. It codes for CASSLSSINEQFF.

This chain links TRBV30 with TRBJ1-5; weak D call: TRBD1 (5 bases). Germline V CDR1 and CDR2: GTSNPN, SVGIG (reference sequence). The V and J ends lost 5 bases and 12 bases respectively, with 26 bases between them. The CDR3 has 15 residues. The CDR3 DNA is TGTGCCTGGGGGGGAGGAGAACAGGCCCTCCGGAGCCAGCATTTT. Residues: CAWGGGEQALRSQHF.

This rearrangement joins TRBV30 to TRBJ2-7; D uncertain. The V end lost 0 bases, the J end lost 4 bases, and 7 bases lay between the germline ends. The CDR3 sequence is 12 residues long. CDR1 and CDR2 from the germline V gene are GTSNPN and SVGIG (reference sequence). The CDR3, as DNA: TGTGCCTGGAGTGTTTTTACTTACGAGCAGTACTTC. This encodes CAWSVFTYEQYF.

The chain couples TRBV30 to TRBJ2-3; 11 positions match TRBD1. The CDR3 is 15 amino acids. Germline V CDR1 and CDR2: GTSNPN, SVGIG (reference sequence). The junction had 7 bases not matched to a gene; V was cut back by 4 bases and J by 4 bases. CDR3 sequence reads: CAWNSGTGGSDTQYF. The CDR3 DNA reads as TGTGCCTGGAACTCGGGGACAGGGGGGTCAGATACGCAGTATTTT.

The chain recombines TRBV11-2 with TRBJ2-7, with TRBD2 identical over 8 bases. Trimming took 3 bases from V and 3 from J; bases not matched to a gene: 13. Per germline, CDR1 SGHAT and CDR2 FQNNGV. The CDR3 length is 17 residues. The CDR3, as DNA: TGTGCCAGCAGCTTGAGTGGTGGCGGGAGGTTTAACTACGAGCAGTACTTC. Translation: CASSLSGGGRFNYEQYF. The full variable domain, in which reference TRBV11-2 and TRBJ2-7 provide the parts outside the CDR3, is EAGVAQSPRYKIIEKRQSVAFWCNPISGHATLYWYQQILGQGPKLLIQFQNNGVVDDSQLPKDRFSAERLKGVDSTLKIQPAKLEDSAVYLCASSLSGGGRFNYEQYFGPGTRLTVT.

A note on this clone: Other nucleotide sequences in the sample specify the same CDR3. The J gene is TRBJ2-7, the V gene TRBV5-1; 8 nucleotides agree with TRBD2. Germline-derived CDR1 and CDR2 are SGHRS and YFSETQ. The CDR3 extends over 14 amino acids. V shed 2 bases, J shed 0 bases, and the junction held 1 base outside the gene matches. The CDR3 coding sequence is TGCGCCAGCAGCTTAAGCGGGAGCTCCTACGAGCAGTACTTC. Its protein is CASSLSGSSYEQYF. The whole variable domain, remainder taken from reference TRBV5-1 and TRBJ2-7, is KAGVTQTPRYLIKTRGQQVTLSCSPISGHRSVSWYQQTPGQGLQFLFEYFSETQRNKGNFPGRFSGRQFSNSRSEMNVSTLELGDSALYLCASSLSGSSYEQYFGPGTRLTVT.

CDR3 residues: CASSSQTVEAFF. CDR3 nucleotide sequence: TGTGCCAGCAGCTCGCAGACAGTTGAAGCTTTCTTT. V and J are TRBV7-9 and TRBJ1-1, with TRBD1 as a possible D gene (5 bases). This CDR3 has 12 amino acids. Germline values: CDR1 SEHNR, CDR2 FQNEAQ (reference sequence). Trimming took 4 bases from V and 7 from J, leaving 10 bases between them.

The rearrangement uses TRBV10-3 and TRBJ1-2, with D possibly TRBD1 on 6 matching bases. CDR1 and CDR2 from the germline V gene are ENHRY and SYGVKD. The CDR3 spans 13 residues. Trimming left V 3 bases short and J 4 bases short, with 9 bases between. The CDR3 sequence is CAISEQGAYGYTF. CDR3 nucleotides: TGTGCCATCAGTGAACAGGGAGCCTATGGCTACACCTTC.

The chain couples TRBV7-9 to TRBJ2-2; D is uncertain. This CDR3 region has 15 residues. Germline V gives CDR1 SEHNR, CDR2 FQNEAQ (reference sequence). V was cut by 5 bases and J by 3 bases, with 13 bases left in between. This chain's CDR3 is CASSPHSTYTGELFF. CDR3 sequence (DNA): TGTGCCAGCAGCCCGCACAGCACCTACACCGGGGAGCTGTTTTTT.